This T cell receptor (beta chain) stems from a study of T cell responses to AZD1222 COVID-19 vaccine. The repertoire was sequenced with immunoSEQ multiplex PCR; TCRdb's copy has only in-frame clones and lacks some. The sample comprises tens of thousands of clones, almost 90% of which are singletons, and about 1.3% rests with the top ten. Study-level points and caveats: Samples come after the peak T cell response, not at day 14. White British people made up most donors, females outnumbered males, and clonal diversity was possibly underestimated.

With regard to this clone: Antigen: not known.

V lost 3 bases to trimming and J lost 6 bases, with 9 bases between them. There are 13 residues in the CDR3. Looked up from germline, CDR1 is MNHEY and CDR2 is SMNVEV (reference sequence). V gene TRBV27 combines with J gene TRBJ1-5; unclear D gene. The material sequenced was peripheral blood, taken 28 days after the second AZD1222 dose. This clonotype originated in an adult who received the AZD1222 COVID-19 vaccine. CDR3 protein: CASSFRAGQPQHF. DNA of the CDR3: TGTGCCAGCAGTTTCCGAGCCGGTCAGCCCCAGCATTTT.